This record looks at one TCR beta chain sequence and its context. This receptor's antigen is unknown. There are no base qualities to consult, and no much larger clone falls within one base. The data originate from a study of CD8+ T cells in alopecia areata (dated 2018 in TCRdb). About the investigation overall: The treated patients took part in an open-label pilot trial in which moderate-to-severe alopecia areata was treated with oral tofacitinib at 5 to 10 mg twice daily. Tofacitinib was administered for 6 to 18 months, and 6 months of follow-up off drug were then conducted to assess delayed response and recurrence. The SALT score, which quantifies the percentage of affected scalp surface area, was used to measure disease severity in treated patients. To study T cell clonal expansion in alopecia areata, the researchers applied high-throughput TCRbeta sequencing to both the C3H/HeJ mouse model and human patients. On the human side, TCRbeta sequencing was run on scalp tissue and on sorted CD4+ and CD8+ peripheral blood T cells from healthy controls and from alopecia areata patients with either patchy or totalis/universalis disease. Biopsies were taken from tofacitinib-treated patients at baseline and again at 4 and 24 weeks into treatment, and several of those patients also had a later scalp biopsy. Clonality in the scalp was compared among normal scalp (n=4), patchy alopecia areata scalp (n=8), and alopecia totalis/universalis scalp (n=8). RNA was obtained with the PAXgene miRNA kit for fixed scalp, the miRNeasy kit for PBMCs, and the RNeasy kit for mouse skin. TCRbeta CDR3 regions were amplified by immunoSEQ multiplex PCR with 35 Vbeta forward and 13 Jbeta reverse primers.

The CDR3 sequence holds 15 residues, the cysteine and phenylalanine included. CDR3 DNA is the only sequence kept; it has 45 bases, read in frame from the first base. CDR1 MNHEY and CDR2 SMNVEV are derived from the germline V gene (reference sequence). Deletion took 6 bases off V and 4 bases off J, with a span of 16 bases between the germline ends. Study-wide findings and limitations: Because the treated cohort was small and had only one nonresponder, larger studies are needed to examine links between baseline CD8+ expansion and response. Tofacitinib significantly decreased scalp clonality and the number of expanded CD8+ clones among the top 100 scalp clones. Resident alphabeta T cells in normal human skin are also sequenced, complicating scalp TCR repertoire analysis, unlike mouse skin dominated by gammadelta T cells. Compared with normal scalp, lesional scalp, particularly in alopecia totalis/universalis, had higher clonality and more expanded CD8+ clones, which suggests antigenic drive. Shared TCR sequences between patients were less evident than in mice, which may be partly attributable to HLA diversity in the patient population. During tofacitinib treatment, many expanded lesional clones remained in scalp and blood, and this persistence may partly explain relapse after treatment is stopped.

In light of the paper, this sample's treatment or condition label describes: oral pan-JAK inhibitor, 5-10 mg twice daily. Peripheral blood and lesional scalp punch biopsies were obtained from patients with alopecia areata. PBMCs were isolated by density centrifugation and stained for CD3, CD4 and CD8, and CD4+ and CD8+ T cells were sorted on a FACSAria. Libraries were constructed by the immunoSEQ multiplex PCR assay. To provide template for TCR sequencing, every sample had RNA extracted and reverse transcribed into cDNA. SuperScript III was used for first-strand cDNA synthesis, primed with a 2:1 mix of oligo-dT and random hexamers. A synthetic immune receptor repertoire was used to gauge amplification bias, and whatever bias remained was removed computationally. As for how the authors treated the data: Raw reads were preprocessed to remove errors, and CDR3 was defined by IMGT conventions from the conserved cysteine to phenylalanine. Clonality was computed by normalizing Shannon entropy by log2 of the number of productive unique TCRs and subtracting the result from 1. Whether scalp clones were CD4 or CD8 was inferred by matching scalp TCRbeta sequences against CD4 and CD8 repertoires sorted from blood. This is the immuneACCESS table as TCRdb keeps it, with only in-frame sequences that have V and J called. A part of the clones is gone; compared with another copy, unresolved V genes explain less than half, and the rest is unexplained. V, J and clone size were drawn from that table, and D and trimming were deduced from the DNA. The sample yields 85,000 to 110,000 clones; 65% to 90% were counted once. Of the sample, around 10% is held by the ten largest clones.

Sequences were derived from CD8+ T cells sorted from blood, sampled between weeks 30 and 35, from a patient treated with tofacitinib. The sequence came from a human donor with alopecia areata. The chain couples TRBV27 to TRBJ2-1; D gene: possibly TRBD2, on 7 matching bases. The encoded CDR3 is CASSSGGPRYNEQFF. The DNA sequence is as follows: TGTGCCAGCAGCTCCGGGGGGCCCCGGTACAATGAGCAGTTCTTC.